This T cell receptor (beta chain) derives from a study of human T cells and chemical hapten exposure. Study observations and caveats: No shift was seen in TCRs above 1 in 1000 frequency with DPC sensitization. The study found that PT1 expanded TCR counts correlated positively with patch test score.

This CDR3 has 15 residues. CDR1 DFQATT and CDR2 SNEGSKA come from the germline V gene (reference sequence). Trimming left V 3 bases short and J 0 bases short, with 14 bases between. This clonotype was detected ten times or more. No antigen is known for it. The library gave individual cDNA molecules unique molecular identifiers. In the authors' workflow: Counting gave a median of 95,638 TCRs per sample, with values ranging from about 23,224 to 700,000. Each CDR3 protein gets one entry after TCRdb re-called the RACE reads with MiXCR. V and J calls and clone size were set by TCRdb, not the authors. Here the sample spans 90,000 to 110,000 distinct CDR3 sequences, 9.2% being singletons. Time point indicated: patch test 2, 6 weeks after DPC sensitization. Sample treatment: therapeutic diphenylcyclopropenone sensitization with weekly scalp DPC.

This sequence originates from a woman in her thirties or forties with alopecia areata. Some clones in this sample may be carry-over from other donors' samples. Sequenced material: whole blood, taken in connection with sensitization to the hapten diphenylcyclopropenone (DPC). The chain has TRBV20-1 and TRBJ1-2; D perhaps matches TRBD1 (6 bases). For the CDR3, the DNA is TGCAGTGCTAGCCCCCCAGGGGATCCTAACTATGGCTACACCTTC. Its translation is CSASPPGDPNYGYTF.